Here is one T cell receptor beta chain with its context. Its antigen is as yet unknown. Version v3.0 of the immunoSEQ assay was performed at survey level. The table came from immunoSEQ multiplex PCR; TCRdb's copy has only in-frame clones and leaves some out. Of 20,000 to 25,000 clones in the sample, approximately 80% are singletons; the top ten hold 15% to 20%. This sample is drawn from a study of long-term antiretroviral therapy in people with HIV. Points from the study as a whole: Clones with expansion before ART led the repertoire at all time points.

The CDR3 is 16 amino acids. Deletions cut 5 bases from V and 2 bases from J, with 18 bases between. CDR1 and CDR2 (germline): SEHNR, FQNEAQ (reference sequence). This receptor was taken from a man aged 18-30 years with HIV. Sequencing used unsorted PBMCs, obtained 0.1 years before starting antiretroviral therapy. The genes are TRBV7-9 and TRBJ2-5; D is uncertain. The CDR3 here is CASSPRRDEKQETQYF. CDR3 nucleotides: TGTGCCAGCAGCCCGCGACGCGACGAAAAGCAAGAGACCCAGTACTTC.